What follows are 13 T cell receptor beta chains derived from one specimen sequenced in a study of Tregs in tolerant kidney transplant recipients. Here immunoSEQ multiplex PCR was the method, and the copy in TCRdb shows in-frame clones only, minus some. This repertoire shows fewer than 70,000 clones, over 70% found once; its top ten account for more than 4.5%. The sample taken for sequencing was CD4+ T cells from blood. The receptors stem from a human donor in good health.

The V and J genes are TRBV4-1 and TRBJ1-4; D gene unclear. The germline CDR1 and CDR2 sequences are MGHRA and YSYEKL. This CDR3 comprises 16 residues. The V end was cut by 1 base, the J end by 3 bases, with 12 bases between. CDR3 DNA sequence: TGCGCCAGCAGCCAAGTTGCGGTTATTGCTAATGAAAAACTGTTTTTT. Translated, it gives CASSQVAVIANEKLFF.

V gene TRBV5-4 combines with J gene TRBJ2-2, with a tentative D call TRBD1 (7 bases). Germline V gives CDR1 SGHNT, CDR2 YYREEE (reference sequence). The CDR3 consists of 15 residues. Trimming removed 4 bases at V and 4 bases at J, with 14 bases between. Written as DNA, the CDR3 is TGTGCCAGCAGCCATTACAGGGGAGGCACCGGGGAGCTGTTTTTT. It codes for CASSHYRGGTGELFF.

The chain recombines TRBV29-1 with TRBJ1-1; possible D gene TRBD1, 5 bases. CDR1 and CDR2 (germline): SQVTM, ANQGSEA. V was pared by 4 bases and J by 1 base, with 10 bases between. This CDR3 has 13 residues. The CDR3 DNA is TGCAGCGTTGGTGACAGACAGAACACTGAAGCTTTCTTT. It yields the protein CSVGDRQNTEAFF.

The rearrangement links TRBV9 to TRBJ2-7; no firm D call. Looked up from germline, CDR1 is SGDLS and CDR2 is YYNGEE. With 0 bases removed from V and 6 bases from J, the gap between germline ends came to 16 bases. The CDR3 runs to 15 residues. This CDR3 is CASSVGQLTPPEQYF. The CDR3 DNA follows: TGTGCCAGCAGCGTAGGTCAATTGACCCCCCCCGAGCAGTACTTC.

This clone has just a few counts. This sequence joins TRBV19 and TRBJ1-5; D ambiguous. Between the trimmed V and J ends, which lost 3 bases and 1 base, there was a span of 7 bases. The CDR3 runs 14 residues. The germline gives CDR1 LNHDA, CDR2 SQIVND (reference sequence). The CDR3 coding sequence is TGTGCCAGTAGTATCGTAGGAAGCAATCAGCCCCAGCATTTT. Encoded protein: CASSIVGSNQPQHF.

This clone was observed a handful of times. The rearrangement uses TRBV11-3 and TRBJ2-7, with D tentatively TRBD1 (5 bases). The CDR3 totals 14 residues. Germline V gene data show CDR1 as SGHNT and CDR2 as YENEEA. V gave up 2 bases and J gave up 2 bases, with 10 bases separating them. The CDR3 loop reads CASSLFAGPYEQYF. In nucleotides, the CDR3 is TGTGCCAGCAGCTTATTTGCAGGGCCCTACGAGCAGTACTTC.

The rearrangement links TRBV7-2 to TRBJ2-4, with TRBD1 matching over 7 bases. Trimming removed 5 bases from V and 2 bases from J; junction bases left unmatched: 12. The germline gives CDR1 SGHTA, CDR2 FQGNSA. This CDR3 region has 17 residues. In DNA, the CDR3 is TGTGCCAGCAGCGAACAGACAGGGTGGGGGACCAAAAACATTCAGTACTTC. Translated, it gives CASSEQTGWGTKNIQYF. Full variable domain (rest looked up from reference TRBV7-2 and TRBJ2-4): GAGVSQSPSNKVTEKGKDVELRCDPISGHTALYWYRQSLGQGLEFLIYFQGNSAPDKSGLPSDRFSAERTGGSVSTLTIQRTQQEDSAVYLCASSEQTGWGTKNIQYFGAGTRLSVL.

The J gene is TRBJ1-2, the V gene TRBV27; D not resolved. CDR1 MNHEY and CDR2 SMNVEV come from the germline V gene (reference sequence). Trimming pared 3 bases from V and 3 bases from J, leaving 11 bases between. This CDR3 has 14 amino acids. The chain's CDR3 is CASSFSVKHYGYTF. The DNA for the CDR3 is TGTGCCAGCAGTTTTTCGGTAAAGCACTATGGCTACACCTTC.

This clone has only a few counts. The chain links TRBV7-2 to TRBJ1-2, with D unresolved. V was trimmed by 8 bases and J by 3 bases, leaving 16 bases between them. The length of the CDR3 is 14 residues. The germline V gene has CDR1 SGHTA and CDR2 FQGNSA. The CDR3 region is CASQREGTHYGYTF. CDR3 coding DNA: TGTGCCAGCCAACGGGAGGGTACACACTATGGCTACACCTTC.

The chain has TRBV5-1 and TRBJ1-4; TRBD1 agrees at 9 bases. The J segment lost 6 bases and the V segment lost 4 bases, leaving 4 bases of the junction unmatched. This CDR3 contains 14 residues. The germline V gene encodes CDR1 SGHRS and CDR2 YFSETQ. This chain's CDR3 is CASSPQGADEKLFF. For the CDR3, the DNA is TGCGCCAGCAGCCCACAGGGGGCGGATGAAAAACTGTTTTTT.

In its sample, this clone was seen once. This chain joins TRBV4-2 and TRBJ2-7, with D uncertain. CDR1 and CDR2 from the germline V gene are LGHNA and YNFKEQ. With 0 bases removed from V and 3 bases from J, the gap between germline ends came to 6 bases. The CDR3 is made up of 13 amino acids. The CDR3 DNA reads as TGTGCCAGCAGCCAAGACTCAGACTACGAGCAGTACTTC. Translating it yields CASSQDSDYEQYF.

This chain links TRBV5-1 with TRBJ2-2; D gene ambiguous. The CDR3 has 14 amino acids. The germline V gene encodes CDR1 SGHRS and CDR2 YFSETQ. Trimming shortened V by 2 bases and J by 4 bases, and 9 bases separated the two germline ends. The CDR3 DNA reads TGCGCCAGCAGCTTAGTCAGGTCCACCGGGGAGCTGTTTTTT. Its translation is CASSLVRSTGELFF.

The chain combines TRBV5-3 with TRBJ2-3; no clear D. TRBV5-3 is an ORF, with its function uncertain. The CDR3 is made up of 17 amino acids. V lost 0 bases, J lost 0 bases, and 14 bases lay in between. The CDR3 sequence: CARSLVPLLSSTDTQYF. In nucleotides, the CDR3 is TGTGCCAGAAGCTTGGTTCCCCTGCTAAGTAGCACAGATACGCAGTATTTT.